This T cell receptor beta chain emerged from a study of shared clonotypes between healthy human individuals. CD8 cells classed as naive were CD45RO-negative and positively selected for CCR7, excluding terminally differentiated effector memory CD45RA+ cells. CDR3 size: 14 residues. The V segment lost 7 bases and the J segment 6 bases; nucleotides outside the gene matches: 9. Germline V gene sequence: CDR1 SEHNR, CDR2 FQNEAQ (reference sequence). The table came from immunoSEQ multiplex PCR; TCRdb's copy has only in-frame clones and leaves some out. This table holds hundreds of thousands of clones, 95% to 98% found once.

This chain joins TRBV7-9 and TRBJ2-1; the match to TRBD2 covers 7 bases. The clonotype comes from a young man in good health. Sequencing was done on a sample of naive CD8+ T cells sorted from blood. The CDR3 here is CASTGLVPGNEQFF. Written as DNA, the CDR3 is TGTGCCAGCACCGGACTAGTTCCAGGCAATGAGCAGTTCTTC.